The rows below give T cell receptor beta chains drawn from one sample of a study of cytomegalovirus exposure and HLA in healthy donors. The assay was immunoSEQ multiplex PCR, and TCRdb's table has in-frame clones only and misses some. The sample has tens of thousands of clones; 81% are singletons. Sequencing was carried out using PBMCs. These receptors all come from a girl aged 2-15 years in good health and CMV-seropositive. CDR3s include the opening cysteine and the closing phenylalanine or tryptophan. The order of the fields is J gene, clone size, V gene, D gene, CDR3 protein, CDR3 DNA. D genes are given only for firm matches. For some rows the clone size is stated as once, few or many, or as a class when expanded; others skip it.

>TRBJ1-1|-|TRBV28|-
CASSLTARWVTEAFF
TGTGCCAGCAGTTTAACGGCCAGGTGGGTCACTGAAGCTTTCTTT
>TRBJ1-1|-|TRBV29-1|TRBD1
CSVEDGTGGTEAFF
TGCAGCGTTGAAGATGGGACAGGGGGCACTGAAGCTTTCTTT
>TRBJ2-7|-|TRBV6-5|-
CASSSNLAYEQYF
TGTGCCAGCAGCTCAAACCTAGCCTACGAGCAGTACTTC
>TRBJ1-1|few|TRBV5-1|-
CASSLLSGNTEAFF
TGCGCCAGCAGCTTACTTTCGGGGAACACTGAAGCTTTCTTT
>TRBJ2-3|-|TRBV9|TRBD2
CASSPSGGDTDTQYF
TGTGCCAGCAGCCCATCCGGGGGGGACACAGATACGCAGTATTTT
>TRBJ1-3|-|TRBV5-1|TRBD1
CASSLFSGGGNTIYF
TGCGCCAGCAGCTTGTTCTCAGGGGGCGGAAACACCATATATTTT
>TRBJ2-3|-|TRBV9|-
CASSVRTDLTDTQYF
TGTGCCAGCAGCGTACGGACAGATCTCACAGATACGCAGTATTTT
>TRBJ2-7|-|TRBV6-5|TRBD2
CASGGGAGGTYEQYF
TGTGCCAGCGGGGGGGGAGCGGGAGGCACCTACGAGCAGTACTTC
>TRBJ1-2|-|TRBV28|TRBD1
CASKTGSLYGYTF
TGTGCCAGCAAGACAGGGTCCCTATATGGCTACACCTTC
>TRBJ2-2|few|TRBV28|TRBD1
CASGTGGITGELFF
TGTGCCAGCGGGACAGGGGGCATCACCGGGGAGCTGTTTTTT
>TRBJ1-3|-|TRBV5-1|-
CASSLDGGAGNTIYF
TGCGCCAGCAGCTTGGATGGGGGGGCTGGAAACACCATATATTTT
>TRBJ2-2|-|TRBV4-1|TRBD1
CASSFYRGREDTGELFF
TGCGCCAGCAGCTTTTACAGGGGGCGCGAAGACACCGGGGAGCTGTTTTTT
>TRBJ2-3|-|TRBV7-9|-
CASSFPGYADTDTQYF
TGTGCCAGCAGTTTCCCGGGGTACGCAGACACAGATACGCAGTATTTT
>TRBJ1-2|-|TRBV29-1|-
CSVLRTNYGYTF
TGCAGCGTTCTGAGAACTAACTATGGCTACACCTTC
>TRBJ2-1|-|TRBV4-2|-
CASSHSREAYYNEQFF
TGTGCCAGCAGCCACTCGCGGGAAGCCTACTACAATGAGCAGTTCTTC
>TRBJ1-5|-|TRBV28|TRBD1
CASRPNRGLGNQPQHF
TGTGCCAGCAGGCCCAACAGGGGATTAGGCAATCAGCCCCAGCATTTT
>TRBJ1-1|-|TRBV6-4|-
CASSPRGFAEAFF
TGTGCCAGCAGCCCTAGAGGGTTCGCTGAAGCTTTCTTT
>TRBJ1-2|-|TRBV4-1|-
CASSQAIQGSGGYTF
TGCGCCAGCAGCCAAGCAATCCAGGGTTCCGGTGGCTACACCTTC
>TRBJ1-1|few|TRBV2|-
CASSDLSDTVGNTEAFF
TGTGCCAGCAGTGACCTGTCCGACACCGTCGGGAACACTGAAGCTTTCTTT
>TRBJ2-1|few|TRBV27|-
CASRLAEVNEQFF
TGTGCCAGCAGACTAGCAGAAGTCAATGAGCAGTTCTTC
>TRBJ1-1|-|TRBV6-1|-
CASSEGKEATEAFF
TGTGCCAGCAGTGAAGGAAAGGAGGCCACTGAAGCTTTCTTT
>TRBJ2-1|-|TRBV9|TRBD2
CASSVDLAGSYNEQFF
TGTGCCAGCAGCGTAGACCTAGCGGGTTCCTACAATGAGCAGTTCTTC
>TRBJ2-5|-|TRBV27|TRBD2
CASGGSSGSQETQYF
TGTGCCAGCGGGGGGTCTAGCGGGAGCCAAGAGACCCAGTACTTC
>TRBJ2-2|-|TRBV15|TRBD2
CATSSAGGLTGELFF
TGTGCCACCAGCAGTGCGGGAGGGCTAACCGGGGAGCTGTTTTTT
>TRBJ1-2|-|TRBV6-5|-
CASSLGRTHYGYTF
TGTGCCAGCAGTCTAGGACGGACTCACTATGGCTACACCTTC
>TRBJ2-2|-|TRBV7-9|-
CASSPRDTHTGELFF
TGTGCCAGCAGCCCCCGGGACACCCACACCGGGGAGCTGTTTTTT
>TRBJ1-1|-|TRBV2|-
CASSEGEINTEAFF
TGTGCCAGCAGTGAAGGAGAAATCAACACTGAAGCTTTCTTT
>TRBJ1-1|-|TRBV28|TRBD1
CASTETTGTGNTEAFF
TGTGCCAGCACCGAGACCACCGGGACAGGGAACACTGAAGCTTTCTTT
>TRBJ2-5|-|TRBV7-9|-
CASGGGETQYF
TGTGCCAGCGGGGGAGGAGAGACCCAGTACTTC
>TRBJ1-2|once|TRBV9|TRBD1
CASSFAPPGQGARGYTF
TGTGCCAGCAGCTTTGCCCCCCCGGGACAGGGGGCGAGGGGCTACACCTTC
>TRBJ1-2|-|TRBV7-9|TRBD1
CASSLAREGQGGYGYTF
TGTGCCAGCAGCTTAGCGAGAGAGGGACAGGGAGGCTATGGCTACACCTTC
>TRBJ1-1|-|TRBV28|TRBD1
CASSLLTTGAVEAFF
TGTGCCAGCAGTTTATTGACAACAGGGGCGGTTGAAGCTTTCTTT
>TRBJ2-7|once|TRBV7-6|-
CASSPTADGSAYEQYF
TGTGCCAGCAGCCCCACGGCAGATGGGAGCGCCTACGAGCAGTACTTC
>TRBJ1-1|-|TRBV28|-
CASSLYGYRAHPKAFF
TGTGCCAGCAGTTTATATGGATACAGGGCTCACCCGAAAGCTTTCTTT
>TRBJ2-7|-|TRBV6-5|TRBD2
CASSGGAGGKQYF
TGTGCCAGCAGCGGCGGGGCGGGAGGAAAACAGTACTTC
>TRBJ1-3|-|TRBV6-1|-
CASSDWGEFGNTIYF
TGTGCCAGCAGTGATTGGGGGGAATTCGGAAACACCATATATTTT
>TRBJ1-4|few|TRBV6-5|-
CASRTQGQSNEKLFF
TGTGCCAGCAGGACCCAGGGCCAATCTAATGAAAAACTGTTTTTT
>TRBJ1-2|-|TRBV7-2|TRBD1
CASSATGVRGYTF
TGTGCCAGCAGCGCGACAGGGGTTAGGGGCTACACCTTC
>TRBJ1-2|-|TRBV6-5|TRBD1
CASSYRQGGGYTF
TGTGCCAGCAGTTACCGACAGGGGGGCGGCTACACCTTC
>TRBJ1-2|-|TRBV6-5|TRBD1
CASSLSLDTGVNGYTF
TGTGCCAGCAGTTTAAGCCTCGACACAGGGGTTAATGGCTACACCTTC
>TRBJ2-7|-|TRBV18|-
CASSLMTSSYEQYF
TGTGCCAGCTCACTAATGACTAGTAGCTACGAGCAGTACTTC
>TRBJ2-3|-|TRBV15|TRBD1
CATSRDFRQGGTDTQYF
TGTGCCACCAGCAGAGATTTTCGACAGGGGGGCACAGATACGCAGTATTTT
>TRBJ1-5|-|TRBV4-3|-
CASSQETDDQPQHF
TGCGCCAGCAGCCAAGAAACAGATGATCAGCCCCAGCATTTT
>TRBJ1-1|few|TRBV2|-
CASSEARRDTEAFF
TGTGCCAGCAGTGAGGCAAGACGGGACACTGAAGCTTTCTTT
>TRBJ2-7|-|TRBV7-2|TRBD2
CASSLQAGGRYEQYF
TGTGCCAGCAGCCTCCAGGCGGGAGGGCGCTACGAGCAGTACTTC
>TRBJ1-2|few|TRBV19|TRBD1
CASSTGTGDYGYTF
TGTGCCAGTAGTACAGGAACAGGGGACTATGGCTACACCTTC
>TRBJ2-3|-|TRBV7-8|-
CASTLGTATDTQYF
TGTGCCAGCACCCTAGGGACTGCGACAGATACGCAGTATTTT
>TRBJ1-2|-|TRBV4-1|-
CASSQDAGPYGYTF
TGCGCCAGCAGCCAAGACGCAGGTCCCTATGGCTACACCTTC
>TRBJ1-3|-|TRBV7-2|-
CASSFGSFSGNTIYF
TGTGCCAGCAGCTTTGGTAGTTTCTCTGGAAACACCATATATTTT
>TRBJ1-4|few|TRBV7-2|TRBD1
CASSIAGTGEKLFF
TGTGCCAGCAGCATCGCCGGGACAGGGGAAAAACTGTTTTTT
>TRBJ1-2|-|TRBV28|-
CAIGASHTYGYTF
TGTGCCATAGGGGCCTCGCACACCTATGGCTACACCTTC
>TRBJ1-4|-|TRBV7-2|-
CASTRVANEKLFF
TGTGCCAGCACCCGGGTTGCGAACGAAAAACTGTTTTTT
>TRBJ2-1|-|TRBV18|TRBD2
CASSHVLAEISYNEQFF
TGTGCCAGCTCACACGTCCTAGCGGAAATCTCCTACAATGAGCAGTTCTTC
>TRBJ2-1|-|TRBV6-1|TRBD1
CASSETGGTYNEQFF
TGTGCCAGCAGTGAAACAGGGGGAACCTACAATGAGCAGTTCTTC
>TRBJ1-3|-|TRBV7-6|TRBD1
CASSLDLTGQSGNTIYF
TGTGCCAGCAGCTTAGACTTGACAGGGCAGTCTGGAAACACCATATATTTT
>TRBJ1-3|-|TRBV5-1|-
CASSLGGSGNTIYF
TGCGCCAGCAGCTTAGGGGGCTCTGGAAACACCATATATTTT
>TRBJ2-7|-|TRBV19|TRBD1
CASSQLGQGAPYEQYF
TGTGCCAGTAGCCAGTTAGGGCAGGGGGCCCCCTACGAGCAGTACTTC
>TRBJ1-4|-|TRBV21-1|-
CASSKFRSEKLFF
TGTGCCAGCAGCAAATTCAGGTCGGAAAAACTGTTTTTT
>TRBJ1-5|-|TRBV28|TRBD1
CASTETGGVGGNQPQHF
TGTGCCAGCACTGAAACAGGGGGGGTTGGTGGCAATCAGCCCCAGCATTTT